The next 29 T cell receptor beta chains were all read from a single sample in a study of T cells in Graves' hyperthyroidism and ophthalmopathy. The CDR3 regions of TCR beta were amplified from RNA transcripts. When the TCR CDR3 underwent first-round RT-PCR, the HTBI primer set was used. Via MiXCR, TCRdb re-called the multiplex PCR reads, giving one row per CDR3 protein. The sample has approximately 480,000 distinct CDR3 sequences; less than 25% are singletons. The sample consisted of blood. These TCRs come from a man younger than 35 with Graves' hyperthyroidism.

The chain has TRBV4-1 and TRBJ1-3, with D uncertain. Trimming took off 6 bases at V and 0 bases at J, with 12 bases between the two ends. Germline V CDR1 and CDR2: MGHRA, YSYEKL. The CDR3 is 15 residues long. This chain's CDR3 is CASSPLFFSGNTIYF. CDR3 nucleotides: TGCGCCAGCAGTCCCCTCTTCTTCTCTGGAAACACCATATATTTT.

This chain links TRBV30 with TRBJ2-5; D remains unclear. Trimming pared 2 bases from V and 4 bases from J, leaving 11 bases between. The germline V gene encodes CDR1 GTSNPN and CDR2 SVGIG (reference sequence). This CDR3 is 13 amino acids long. The CDR3 region is CAWSPRTRETQYF. In DNA form, the CDR3 reads TGTGCCTGGAGTCCACGGACCCGAGAGACCCAGTACTTC.

This clonotype was detected ten times or more. The rearrangement joins TRBV6-5 to TRBJ1-4, with a weak D call TRBD1 (5 bases). Trimming took 5 bases from V and 5 from J, leaving 12 bases between them. The CDR3 covers 14 residues. Germline V CDR1 and CDR2: MNHEY, SVGAGI. Here the CDR3 reads CASSNLGPNEKLFF. Written as DNA, the CDR3 is TGTGCCAGCAGTAACCTGGGGCCGAATGAAAAACTGTTTTTT.

This clonotype was counted ten times or more. This chain uses TRBV2 with TRBJ2-5; the D gene is possibly TRBD2 (5 bases). The germline CDR1 and CDR2 sequences are SNHLY and FYNNEI. This CDR3 has 15 residues. Trimming shortened V by 3 bases and J by 5 bases, and 16 bases separated the two germline ends. CDR3 in amino acids: CASSERQSSGETQYF. CDR3 bases: TGTGCCAGCAGTGAGAGACAATCCTCGGGGGAGACCCAGTACTTC.

The table lists this clonotype with many counts. The CDR3 DNA reads TGTGCCAGCAGTGGGCTACAGGGAAACACCATATATTTT. Its translation: CASSGLQGNTIYF. The chain combines TRBV6-1 with TRBJ1-3, with D hard to call. CDR3 length: 13 amino acids. Trimming cost V 4 bases and J 4 bases, with 8 bases left between them. The germline V gene has CDR1 MNHNS and CDR2 SASEGT.

The sample holds a few counts of this clonotype. This sequence joins TRBV2 and TRBJ2-2; D is possibly TRBD1 or TRBD2 (5 bases each). The CDR3 length is 14 residues. Trimming removed 2 bases at V and 7 bases at J, with 11 bases between. Germline V CDR1 and CDR2: SNHLY, FYNNEI. The CDR3 loop is CASSELGAIGELFF. The CDR3 coding sequence is TGTGCCAGCAGTGAACTCGGGGCCATCGGGGAGCTGTTTTTT.

This clonotype was found many times. This chain links TRBV6-1 with TRBJ2-2; the D gene is possibly TRBD2 (6 bases). The CDR3 covers 14 residues. The V end lost 6 bases, the J end lost 2 bases, and 10 bases lay between the germline ends. Germline values: CDR1 MNHNS, CDR2 SASEGT. In nucleotides, the CDR3 is TGTGCCAGCAGGGGGGGTGTAAACACCGGGGAGCTGTTTTTT. Its protein product is CASRGGVNTGELFF.

This clonotype was seen repeatedly, ten times or more. V usage is TRBV6-1 and J usage is TRBJ1-5; no firm D call. This CDR3 contains 16 residues. V lost 4 bases and J 1 base, leaving 14 bases between the germline ends. Germline values: CDR1 MNHNS, CDR2 SASEGT. The CDR3 bases are TGTGCCAGCAGTGCCGGGCCCTGGGGAAGCAATCAGCCCCAGCATTTT. Its translation is CASSAGPWGSNQPQHF.

In this sample, this clonotype turned up many times. The chain uses TRBV29-1 and TRBJ2-2, with no clear D. The V gene lost 5 bases and the J gene lost 4 bases, with 14 bases spanning the gap. The CDR3 has 14 residues. Germline CDR1 is SQVTM and CDR2 is ANQGSEA. The CDR3 DNA follows: TGCAGCGTTCGGTACCTCCAATCCACCGGGGAGCTGTTTTTT. It codes for CSVRYLQSTGELFF.

This clonotype was found many times. This sequence joins TRBV12-3 or TRBV12-4 and TRBJ1-1; D remains ambiguous. The CDR3 extends over 13 amino acids. The V end was cut by 3 bases, the J end by 1 base, with 6 bases between. CDR3 amino acids: CASSFSSNTEAFF. Here the CDR3 DNA reads TGTGCCAGCAGTTTTAGCTCGAACACTGAAGCTTTCTTT.

This clonotype was observed many times. J is TRBJ2-7 and V is TRBV20-1; the match to TRBD1 covers 8 bases. The CDR3 runs to 17 residues. The V gene end was trimmed by 0 bases and the J gene end by 1 base; junction bases not matched to a gene: 11. Germline values: CDR1 DFQATT, CDR2 SNEGSKA (reference sequence). The CDR3 sequence is CSARDARGPKPSYEQYF. CDR3 nucleotides: TGCAGTGCTAGAGATGCCAGGGGGCCGAAACCTTCCTACGAGCAGTACTTC.

In this sample, this clonotype turned up a few times. The V gene is TRBV28, the J gene TRBJ1-3, with unresolved D. Germline loops: CDR1 MDHEN, CDR2 SYDVKM. The CDR3 length is 15 residues. Trimming cost V 5 bases and J 0 bases, with 11 bases left between them. CDR3 DNA: TGTGCCAGCAGTCGTGGACCCTACTCTGGAAACACCATATATTTT. Its translation: CASSRGPYSGNTIYF.

This clonotype was seen at least ten times. V is TRBV6-2 or TRBV6-3 and J is TRBJ1-2; no clear D. Germline values: CDR1 MNHEY, CDR2 SVGEGT. CDR3 size: 14 residues. V lost 5 bases and J 2 bases, leaving 12 bases between the germline ends. The CDR3 DNA is TGTGCCAGCAGTAGGTGGATAACCAACTATGGCTACACCTTC. Translating gives CASSRWITNYGYTF.

The V call is TRBV5-1, the J call TRBJ1-2; perhaps TRBD1 as D (5 bases). CDR3 size: 15 residues. Per the germline V gene, CDR1 is SGHRS and CDR2 is YFSETQ. V was shortened by 4 bases and J by 4 bases, with 17 bases between the two germline ends. In DNA form, the CDR3 reads TGCGCCAGCAGCATCTCCACAGGTCCGGGCTATGGCTACACCTTC. Protein: CASSISTGPGYGYTF.

This clonotype was counted ten times or more. This chain connects TRBV7-2 to TRBJ2-5; TRBD2 agrees at 7 bases. Unmatched junction bases numbered 11, after V lost 8 bases and J lost 5 bases. Germline V gene data show CDR1 as SGHTA and CDR2 as FQGNSA. This CDR3 spans 14 amino acids. CDR3 DNA sequence: TGTGCCAGCGCCATCGCGGGGGATTATGAGACCCAGTACTTC. Amino acid sequence: CASAIAGDYETQYF.

The gene calls are TRBV12-3 or TRBV12-4 and TRBJ2-5, with 7 bases aligning to TRBD1. Trimming at V came to 3 bases and at J to 3 bases, leaving 4 bases not matched to a gene. The CDR3 has 14 amino acids. The CDR3 here is CASSFRTGKETQYF. The CDR3, as DNA: TGTGCCAGCAGTTTCCGGACAGGAAAAGAGACCCAGTACTTC.

V gene TRBV27 combines with J gene TRBJ2-2, with TRBD2 identical over 13 bases. The J segment lost 7 bases and the V segment lost 6 bases, leaving 5 bases of the junction unmatched. Germline-derived CDR1 and CDR2 are MNHEY and SMNVEV (reference sequence). The CDR3 is made up of 15 amino acids. The DNA of the CDR3 is TGTGCCAGCAGACTAGCGGGGGGGCAAGGCGGGGAGCTGTTTTTT. Translated, it gives CASRLAGGQGGELFF.

This clonotype appeared many times. The chain has TRBV19 and TRBJ2-7, with TRBD1 as a possible D gene (7 bases). V was clipped by 5 bases and J by 3 bases, with 11 bases between them. The germline V gene encodes CDR1 LNHDA and CDR2 SQIVND (reference sequence). The CDR3 has 13 amino acids. In DNA form, the CDR3 reads TGTGCCAGTAGTGCGGGACAGCTCTACGAGCAGTACTTC. This translates into CASSAGQLYEQYF.

In its sample, this clonotype was seen many times. The rearrangement uses TRBV28 and TRBJ1-1; TRBD1 might be the D (6 bases). Trimming took 10 bases from V and 5 from J, leaving 11 bases between them. CDR1 and CDR2 from the germline V gene are MDHEN and SYDVKM. The CDR3 has 11 amino acids. The CDR3 DNA reads as TGTGCCACCAAGGGGGTGACTGAAGCTTTCTTT. Translating gives CATKGVTEAFF.

J is TRBJ1-5 and V is TRBV4-1, with 8 bases fitting TRBD1. With 0 bases clipped from V and 6 bases from J, the junction kept 4 bases outside the gene matches. The CDR3 consists of 15 residues. Looked up from germline, CDR1 is MGHRA and CDR2 is YSYEKL. The CDR3 nucleotides read TGCGCCAGCAGCCAAGATCATACAGGGGGTCAGCCCCAGCATTTT. This gives the protein CASSQDHTGGQPQHF.

There are many counts of this clonotype. The rearrangement joins TRBV5-1 to TRBJ2-2, with TRBD1 identical over 10 bases. The V gene's germline CDR1 is SGHRS and CDR2 YFSETQ. The length of the CDR3 is 16 residues. The V gene end was trimmed by 4 bases and the J gene end by 4 bases; junction bases not matched to a gene: 7. The CDR3 DNA follows: TGCGCCAGCAGCCCTCGGACAGGGGGGAGCACCGGGGAGCTGTTTTTT. Translating gives CASSPRTGGSTGELFF.

This clonotype was counted at least ten times. This chain links TRBV7-6 with TRBJ2-5; 12 nucleotides align to TRBD2. The junction had 6 bases not matched to a gene; V was cut back by 1 base and J by 3 bases. Germline V CDR1 and CDR2: SGHVS, FNYEAQ. The CDR3 covers 17 residues. The CDR3, as DNA: TGTGCCAGCAGCTTAGGTCTAGCGGGGGGGTTTGAAGAGACCCAGTACTTC. As protein: CASSLGLAGGFEETQYF.

This clonotype was observed many times. The chain is built from TRBV11-1 and TRBJ1-1; D is possibly TRBD1 (5 bases). CDR1 is SGHAT, CDR2 FQDESV, per germline (reference sequence). CDR3 size: 16 residues. Trimming took off 2 bases at V and 4 bases at J, with 17 bases between the two ends. The DNA for the CDR3 is TGTGCCAGCAGCTTAAGGGGCAGGGAGGTCGGCACTGAAGCTTTCTTT. This gives the protein CASSLRGREVGTEAFF. The complete variable domain, with remaining parts taken from reference TRBV11-1 and TRBJ1-1, reads EAEVAQSPRYKITEKSQAVAFWCDPISGHATLYWYRQILGQGPELLVQFQDESVVDDSQLPKDRFSAERLKGVDSTLKIQPAELGDSAMYLCASSLRGREVGTEAFFGQGTRLTVV.

This clonotype has at least ten counts. The chain recombines TRBV6-1 with TRBJ1-2, with a weak D call TRBD1 (6 bases). Germline lookup yields CDR1 MNHNS and CDR2 SASEGT. The CDR3 runs 12 residues. The V end was cut by 7 bases, the J end by 6 bases, with 12 bases between. CDR3 residues: CASTPGGNGYTF. In DNA, the CDR3 is TGTGCCAGCACTCCTGGGGGCAATGGCTACACCTTC.

This chain uses TRBV20-1 with TRBJ2-5, with TRBD2 matching over 9 bases. Trimming at V came to 5 bases and at J to 5 bases, leaving 6 bases not matched to a gene. The CDR3 totals 13 residues. In germline, CDR1 is DFQATT, CDR2 SNEGSKA (reference sequence). CDR3 sequence: CSARAGGQETQYF. As DNA, the CDR3 is TGCAGTGCTCGTGCGGGGGGGCAGGAGACCCAGTACTTC.

This clonotype was seen a few times. The rearrangement links TRBV20-1 to TRBJ1-5, with no clear D. V lost 6 bases and J 3 bases, leaving 12 bases between the germline ends. Germline V gene sequence: CDR1 DFQATT, CDR2 SNEGSKA (reference sequence). The CDR3 is made up of 13 amino acids. CDR3 nucleotide sequence: TGCAGTGCCAGCCGTCTTATCAATCAGCCCCAGCATTTT. This sequence encodes CSASRLINQPQHF.

This clonotype has a count of ten or more. This rearrangement joins TRBV11-1 to TRBJ2-7; 7 nucleotides agree with TRBD1. The CDR3 spans 16 residues. The germline gives CDR1 SGHAT, CDR2 FQDESV (reference sequence). The V gene end was trimmed by 5 bases and the J gene end by 4 bases; junction bases not matched to a gene: 14. The CDR3 region has the DNA TGTGCCAGCAGCCTTGCTCGACAGGGCAATAGATACGAGCAGTACTTC. Its protein is CASSLARQGNRYEQYF.

This clonotype was recorded at least ten times. This chain uses TRBV6-2 or TRBV6-3 with TRBJ2-7; a possible D gene is TRBD2 (6 bases). Trimming left V 2 bases short and J 0 bases short, with 11 bases between. CDR1 and CDR2 (germline): MNHEY, SVGEGT. The CDR3 totals 15 residues. CDR3 region: CASSYREILSYEQYF. The CDR3 bases are TGTGCCAGCAGTTACCGGGAGATCCTCTCCTACGAGCAGTACTTC.

This clonotype has at least ten counts. This sequence joins TRBV30 and TRBJ1-1; D is undetermined. Germline lookup yields CDR1 GTSNPN and CDR2 SVGIG (reference sequence). The CDR3 is 14 residues long. V lost 0 bases and J lost 1, with 9 bases in between. The CDR3 DNA follows: TGTGCCTGGAGTGTATTAGGCCCGAACACTGAAGCTTTCTTT. It encodes CAWSVLGPNTEAFF. Supplemented by reference TRBV30 and TRBJ1-1, the full variable domain reads SQTIHQWPATLVQPVGSPLSLECTVEGTSNPNLYWYRQAAGRGLQLLFYSVGIGQISSEVPQNLSASRPQDRQFILSSKKLLLSDSGFYLCAWSVLGPNTEAFFGQGTRLTVV.